This T cell receptor beta chain was captured by sequencing in a study of identical twins. Notes on the study in general: Conclusions leaned on cross-sectional statistical analysis and did not track the same donors over time.

Turning to this clonotype: Its antigen is still unknown.

V lost 2 bases and J lost 4, with 8 bases in between. Germline V lookup: CDR1 MNHEY, CDR2 SVGEGT. The CDR3 contains 13 residues. TCRdb re-derived calls from the 5' RACE reads in MiXCR, one entry per CDR3 protein. The sample lists approximately 220,000 distinct CDR3 sequences, less than 10% occurring once. Sequencing used memory (CD45RO+) T cells sorted from blood. The chain carries TRBV6-2 or TRBV6-3 and TRBJ1-1; D not certain. This TCR derives from a woman aged 18-30 years in good health. In DNA form, the CDR3 reads TGTGCCAGCAGTTACAGCGGGCGCACTGAAGCTTTCTTT. This encodes CASSYSGRTEAFF.